This is a list of T cell receptor beta chains from one sample in a study of T cells in Graves' hyperthyroidism and ophthalmopathy. TCRdb re-derived calls from the multiplex PCR reads in MiXCR, one entry per CDR3 protein. The data show approximately 95,000 distinct CDR3 sequences, roughly 40% seen once. The sequenced sample was peripheral blood or thyroid tissue (not recorded which). Receptors were obtained from a woman in her 30s with Graves' hyperthyroidism. The CDR3 runs from the conserved cysteine through the conserved F or W. The order of the fields is CDR3 length, D gene, clone size, V gene, J gene, CDR3 protein, CDR3 DNA. A D gene is named only where the DNA matches it firmly. A clone size is listed for some rows: how often the clone was seen (once, few, many), or a class if it is expanded.

13	-	many	TRBV5-1	TRBJ2-5	CASSLENEETQYF	TGCGCCAGCAGCTTGGAAAATGAAGAGACCCAGTACTTC
16	-	many	TRBV7-9	TRBJ1-1	CASSPPLTVKNTEAFF	TGTGCCAGCAGCCCACCCCTGACAGTAAAAAACACTGAAGCTTTCTTT
11	TRBD1	many	TRBV28	TRBJ1-1	CASRHRGEAFF	TGTGCCAGCAGACACAGGGGGGAAGCTTTCTTT
13	-	many	TRBV7-2	TRBJ1-3	CASSFAAGNTIYF	TGTGCCAGCAGCTTCGCCGCTGGAAACACCATATATTTT
13	-	-	TRBV2	TRBJ2-2	CAGGYGGTGELFF	TGTGCCGGCGGTTATGGGGGCACCGGGGAGCTGTTTTTT
15	TRBD1	many	TRBV12-3/TRBV12-4	TRBJ1-1	CASSSRQGINTEAFF	TGTGCCAGCAGTTCAAGACAGGGGATAAACACTGAAGCTTTCTTT
15	-	-	TRBV15	TRBJ1-5	CATSSELQGTQPQHF	TGTGCCACCAGCAGCGAACTACAGGGAACTCAGCCCCAGCATTTT
13	-	once	TRBV9	TRBJ1-2	CTSSPVSNYGYTF	TGTACCAGCAGCCCGGTCTCTAACTATGGCTACACCTTT
15	-	once	TRBV10-3	TRBJ2-6	CASLAGPDGANVLTF	TGTGCCAGTCTAGCAGGGCCGGATGGGGCCAACGTCCTGACTTTC
17	TRBD2	once	TRBV19	TRBJ2-3	CASTSIGLAGGLDTQYF	TGTGCCAGTACCTCAATCGGACTAGCGGGAGGTCTAGATACGCAGTATTTT
13	-	-	TRBV7-3	TRBJ1-5	CASSPGAGGPQHF	TGTGCCAGCAGCCCAGGGGCGGGTGGGCCCCAGCATTTT
13	-	-	TRBV28	TRBJ1-5	CACTEGMGQPQHF	TGTGCCTGCACGGAAGGGATGGGTCAGCCCCAGCATTTT
13	-	-	TRBV7-3	TRBJ1-4	CASSAAGQEKLFF	TGTGCCAGCAGCGCAGCGGGACAAGAAAAACTGTTTTTT
14	-	-	TRBV7-8	TRBJ1-1	CASSSTGSATEAFF	TGTGCCAGCAGCAGCACGGGGTCGGCCACTGAAGCTTTCTTT
13	-	-	TRBV15	TRBJ1-4	CATSRDQGEKLFF	TGTGCCACCAGCAGAGATCAGGGAGAAAAACTGTTTTTT
15	-	many	TRBV4-1	TRBJ1-5	CASSQDERVGQPQHF	TGCGCCAGCAGCCAAGACGAGAGGGTCGGACAGCCCCAGCATTTT
14	-	-	TRBV19	TRBJ1-1	CASSARQDWTEAFF	TGCGCCAGTAGTGCCCGGCAGGATTGGACTGAAGCTTTCTTT
16	TRBD2	once	TRBV5-1	TRBJ2-5	CASSSTGTSVQETQYF	TGCGCCAGCAGCTCAACCGGGACTAGCGTACAAGAGACCCAGTACTTC
14	-	many	TRBV7-9	TRBJ1-1	CASSLHPKRTEAFF	TGTGCCAGCAGCTTACACCCGAAACGGACTGAAGCTTTCTTT
16	-	many	TRBV4-2	TRBJ2-7	CASSQEGRTVLYEQYF	TGTGCCAGCAGCCAAGAAGGCAGGACAGTCCTCTACGAGCAGTACTTC
15	TRBD2	-	TRBV7-3	TRBJ2-7	CASSLVPSGTREQYF	TGTGCCAGCAGCTTAGTGCCTAGCGGGACACGCGAGCAGTACTTC
15	-	few	TRBV6-5	TRBJ1-1	CASSYLIDGVPEAFF	TGTGCCAGCAGTTACCTAATCGACGGGGTACCTGAAGCTTTCTTT
14	-	many	TRBV7-2	TRBJ1-2	CASSSVSPSYGYTF	TGTGCCAGCAGCTCGGTCAGCCCCTCGTATGGCTACACCTTC
14	TRBD1	many	TRBV10-3	TRBJ1-5	CASRRDSFNQPQHF	TGTGCCAGTCGGCGGGACAGTTTCAATCAGCCCCAGCATTTT
15	-	many	TRBV28	TRBJ1-1	CASSYPSLVNTEAFF	TGTGCCAGCAGTTACCCAAGTTTGGTGAACACTGAAGCTTTCTTT
16	TRBD1	many	TRBV28	TRBJ1-5	CASRSAGTGGWQPQHF	TGTGCCAGCAGATCCGCCGGGACAGGGGGTTGGCAGCCCCAGCATTTT
14	-	-	TRBV2	TRBJ2-5	CASSEIDNQETQYF	TGTGCCAGCAGCGAGATTGACAACCAAGAGACCCAGTACTTC
15	TRBD2	-	TRBV10-3	TRBJ2-2	CAISTSGSSSGELFF	TGTGCCATCTCGACTAGCGGGAGTAGCTCCGGGGAGCTGTTTTTT
16	-	many	TRBV24-1	TRBJ1-1	CAPGYGAVERGTEAFF	TGTGCCCCCGGATACGGGGCAGTGGAGAGGGGCACTGAAGCTTTCTTT
14	-	many	TRBV11-2	TRBJ2-7	CASTPSTGVYEQYF	TGTGCCAGCACCCCCTCGACAGGAGTCTACGAGCAGTACTTC
14	TRBD1	few	TRBV7-2	TRBJ1-2	CASSLAGTGDGYTF	TGTGCCAGCAGCTTAGCCGGGACAGGGGATGGCTACACCTTC
15	TRBD1	many	TRBV11-2	TRBJ1-2	CASSRGQNPNYGYTF	TGTGCCAGCAGCAGGGGACAGAACCCAAACTATGGCTACACCTTC
15	-	-	TRBV6-5	TRBJ2-5	CAGSLTTGRDKTQYF	TGTGCCGGCAGTTTAACAACAGGGAGGGACAAGACCCAGTACTTC
15	-	many	TRBV28	TRBJ1-6	CASSLYTSYNSPLHF	TGTGCCAGCAGTTTATACACATCCTATAATTCACCCCTCCACTTT
17	TRBD1	-	TRBV7-2	TRBJ1-4	CASSLTGGSTGEEKLFF	TGTGCCAGCAGCTTAACAGGGGGTAGCACCGGGGAGGAAAAACTGTTTTTT
14	TRBD1	-	TRBV20-1	TRBJ1-4	CSARDQGAKEKLFF	TGCAGTGCTAGAGATCAGGGGGCGAAGGAAAAACTGTTTTTT
14	TRBD2	many	TRBV10-3	TRBJ2-7	CAISDRTSSYEQYF	TGTGCCATCAGTGATAGGACTAGCAGCTACGAGCAGTACTTC
12	-	many	TRBV28	TRBJ2-7	CASSFYDYEQYF	TGTGCCAGCAGTTTTTATGACTACGAGCAGTACTTC
18	TRBD2	-	TRBV2	TRBJ2-5	CASSTMGLAGGPAETQYF	TGTGCCAGCAGCACAATGGGACTAGCGGGAGGGCCAGCAGAGACCCAGTACTTC
12	-	many	TRBV5-1	TRBJ2-5	CASSGGQETQYF	TGCGCCAGCAGCGGGGGACAAGAGACCCAGTACTTC
14	-	-	TRBV12-3/TRBV12-4	TRBJ2-3	CASSSDWGTDTQYF	TGTGCCAGCAGTTCGGACTGGGGCACAGATACGCAGTATTTT
13	TRBD1	many	TRBV7-3	TRBJ1-6	CASSLRQGTALHF	TGTGCCAGCAGTCTTCGACAGGGAACGGCCCTCCACTTT
13	TRBD1	-	TRBV13	TRBJ1-2	CASSVGTGTGYTF	TGTGCCAGCAGCGTCGGGACAGGGACCGGCTACACCTTC
11	-	once	TRBV2	TRBJ1-5	CASLGGGTQHF	TGTGCCAGCTTAGGGGGTGGGACCCAGCATTTT
20	-	-	TRBV7-8	TRBJ1-6	CASSLARVRTESSYNSPLHF	TGTGCCAGCAGTTTGGCTCGAGTCCGGACTGAGAGCTCCTATAATTCACCCCTCCACTTT
13	TRBD2	-	TRBV2	TRBJ2-5	CASSRLAGETQYF	TGTGCCAGCAGCCGACTAGCCGGAGAGACCCAGTACTTC